The 3 T cell receptor beta chains listed next were all sequenced from one sample in a study of blood T cell repertoires in COVID-19. Libraries were prepared by immunoSEQ multiplex PCR; TCRdb keeps only in-frame clonotypes and omits some of them. The sample carries hundreds of thousands of clones, roughly 91% recorded once. The sequenced material came from PBMCs or T cells enriched from blood (not recorded which). These receptors originate from a woman in her sixties in a cohort exposed to, infected with or recovered from COVID-19 (not recorded which).

The chain employs TRBV4-3 and TRBJ2-1; 11 nucleotides agree with TRBD2. The CDR3 runs to 17 residues. CDR1 and CDR2 (germline): LGHNA, YSLEER. J gave up 6 bases and V 2 bases, and 9 bases lay outside the gene matches. The DNA of the CDR3 is TGCGCCAGCAGCCAATACCCCGGGACTAGCGGCTTCAATGAGCAGTTCTTC. Translation gives CASSQYPGTSGFNEQFF.

The chain links TRBV5-1 to TRBJ2-3; 7 positions agree with TRBD2. The trim removed 0 bases at V and 6 bases at J, leaving 10 bases unmatched. The CDR3 is 16 amino acids. Germline CDR1 and CDR2: SGHRS and YFSETQ. The DNA for the CDR3 is TGCGCCAGCAGCTTGGTAGTGGGAGGGCCAGGGGATACGCAGTATTTT. The encoded protein is CASSLVVGGPGDTQYF.

The J gene is TRBJ1-5, the V gene TRBV2; 9 nucleotides align to TRBD1. V lost 5 bases to trimming and J lost 4 bases; unmatched junction nucleotides: 6. Germline V CDR1 and CDR2: SNHLY, FYNNEI. The CDR3 sequence is 15 residues long. The chain's CDR3 is CASSPTGGGNQPQHF. The CDR3 DNA reads as TGTGCCAGCAGTCCGACAGGGGGTGGGAATCAGCCCCAGCATTTT.